This is a list of T cell receptor beta chains from one sample in a study of T cells in Graves' hyperthyroidism and ophthalmopathy. One entry per CDR3 protein results from TCRdb running MiXCR on the multiplex PCR reads. The sample contains fewer than 350,000 distinct CDR3 sequences, 15% to 20% of which appear only once. Sequenced input: blood. The source is a woman in her forties with Graves' ophthalmopathy. CDR3s include the opening cysteine and the closing phenylalanine or tryptophan. The D gene is left open where the match is weak. For some rows the clone size is stated as once, few or many, or as a class when expanded; others skip it.

J gene: TRBJ1-1; V gene: TRBV7-3; D gene: TRBD1; clone size: many; CDR3 protein: CASSSGGETEAFF; CDR3 DNA: TGTGCCAGCAGCTCAGGGGGGGAGACTGAAGCTTTCTTT
J gene: TRBJ2-7; V gene: TRBV6-2/TRBV6-3; D gene: TRBD1; clone size: .; CDR3 protein: CASSYRDRVNEQYF; CDR3 DNA: TGTGCCAGCAGTTACAGGGACAGGGTCAACGAGCAGTACTTC
J gene: TRBJ2-2; V gene: TRBV12-3/TRBV12-4; D gene: TRBD2; clone size: many; CDR3 protein: CASRVSGSGTGELFF; CDR3 DNA: TGTGCCAGCAGGGTTAGCGGGAGTGGCACCGGGGAGCTGTTTTTT
J gene: TRBJ1-1; V gene: TRBV28; D gene: .; clone size: many; CDR3 protein: CASSLSPSQGNTEAFF; CDR3 DNA: TGTGCCAGCAGTTTATCACCATCCCAGGGCAACACTGAAGCTTTCTTT
J gene: TRBJ2-2; V gene: TRBV28; D gene: TRBD2; clone size: many; CDR3 protein: CASSHIPRTSGNTGELFF; CDR3 DNA: TGTGCCAGCTCCCACATACCCCGGACTAGCGGTAACACCGGGGAGCTGTTTTTT
J gene: TRBJ2-7; V gene: TRBV28; D gene: .; clone size: many; CDR3 protein: CASRTGFREQYF; CDR3 DNA: TGTGCCAGCAGGACGGGTTTCCGCGAGCAGTACTTC
J gene: TRBJ2-2; V gene: TRBV10-3; D gene: TRBD2; clone size: many; CDR3 protein: CAISESIAGDYTGELFF; CDR3 DNA: TGTGCCATCAGTGAGTCAATAGCGGGAGACTACACCGGGGAGCTGTTTTTT
J gene: TRBJ2-2; V gene: TRBV5-1; D gene: .; clone size: many; CDR3 protein: CASGGAGVLGELFF; CDR3 DNA: TGCGCCAGCGGCGGCGCAGGGGTACTCGGGGAGCTGTTTTTT
J gene: TRBJ2-5; V gene: TRBV12-3/TRBV12-4; D gene: TRBD1; clone size: many; CDR3 protein: CASSPRTGGYRTQYF; CDR3 DNA: TGTGCCAGCAGTCCAAGGACAGGGGGTTATCGGACCCAGTACTTC
J gene: TRBJ1-2; V gene: TRBV14; D gene: TRBD1; clone size: many; CDR3 protein: CASSLNTPQGVYSYGYTF; CDR3 DNA: TGTGCCAGCAGCCTCAACACGCCACAGGGGGTATATTCCTATGGCTACACCTTC
J gene: TRBJ1-1; V gene: TRBV5-5; D gene: .; clone size: many; CDR3 protein: CASTKGGWVTEAFF; CDR3 DNA: TGTGCCAGCACCAAGGGCGGTTGGGTTACTGAAGCTTTCTTT
J gene: TRBJ2-5; V gene: TRBV28; D gene: .; clone size: many; CDR3 protein: CASSLRPDSETQYF; CDR3 DNA: TGTGCCAGCAGTCTCCGCCCAGACTCAGAGACCCAGTACTTC
J gene: TRBJ2-5; V gene: TRBV7-6; D gene: TRBD2; clone size: many; CDR3 protein: CASSLTSGPQETQYF; CDR3 DNA: TGTGCCAGCAGCTTGACTAGCGGGCCACAAGAGACCCAGTACTTC
J gene: TRBJ1-1; V gene: TRBV27; D gene: .; clone size: .; CDR3 protein: CASSLSGFNTEAFF; CDR3 DNA: TGTGCCAGCAGTTTATCCGGTTTCAACACTGAAGCTTTCTTT
J gene: TRBJ2-7; V gene: TRBV7-8; D gene: TRBD1; clone size: few; CDR3 protein: CASSASLTGMRYEQYF; CDR3 DNA: TGTGCCAGCAGCGCCTCCCTGACAGGGATGAGGTACGAGCAGTACTTC
J gene: TRBJ2-7; V gene: TRBV3-1; D gene: .; clone size: many; CDR3 protein: CASSQAQEQYF; CDR3 DNA: TGTGCCAGCAGCCAAGCCCAAGAGCAGTACTTC
J gene: TRBJ1-1; V gene: TRBV28; D gene: .; clone size: many; CDR3 protein: CASRAQGYGTEAFF; CDR3 DNA: TGTGCCAGCAGAGCACAGGGATATGGCACTGAAGCTTTCTTT
J gene: TRBJ2-5; V gene: TRBV28; D gene: .; clone size: medium-sized; CDR3 protein: CASSPYQETQYF; CDR3 DNA: TGTGCCAGCAGCCCTTACCAAGAGACCCAGTACTTC
J gene: TRBJ2-2; V gene: TRBV3-1; D gene: .; clone size: .; CDR3 protein: CASSQTQGPTGELFF; CDR3 DNA: TGTGCCAGCAGCCAAACCCAGGGACCCACCGGGGAGCTGTTTTTT
J gene: TRBJ2-7; V gene: TRBV20-1; D gene: TRBD2; clone size: many; CDR3 protein: CSASLMGLAEDYEQYF; CDR3 DNA: TGCAGTGCTAGTCTTATGGGACTAGCGGAAGACTACGAGCAGTACTTC
J gene: TRBJ1-1; V gene: TRBV11-2; D gene: .; clone size: .; CDR3 protein: CASSLGFSGALTEAFF; CDR3 DNA: TGTGCCAGCAGCTTAGGGTTCTCTGGGGCCCTCACTGAAGCTTTCTTT
J gene: TRBJ2-7; V gene: TRBV5-1; D gene: TRBD1; clone size: many; CDR3 protein: CASRTDRASPEQYF; CDR3 DNA: TGCGCCAGCAGGACGGACAGGGCTTCTCCCGAGCAGTACTTC
J gene: TRBJ1-3; V gene: TRBV6-1; D gene: .; clone size: .; CDR3 protein: CASRVYCGNTIYF; CDR3 DNA: TGTGCCAGCAGGGTATACTGTGGAAACACCATATATTTT
J gene: TRBJ1-3; V gene: TRBV6-1; D gene: .; clone size: many; CDR3 protein: CASSFGANSGNTIYF; CDR3 DNA: TGTGCCAGCAGCTTCGGGGCGAACTCTGGAAACACCATATATTTT
J gene: TRBJ2-7; V gene: TRBV20-1; D gene: TRBD2; clone size: many; CDR3 protein: CSAGTSGISYEQYF; CDR3 DNA: TGCAGTGCTGGAACTAGCGGGATCTCCTACGAGCAGTACTTC
J gene: TRBJ2-7; V gene: TRBV28; D gene: .; clone size: many; CDR3 protein: CASSTTSGPNYEQYF; CDR3 DNA: TGTGCCAGCAGTACGACCTCCGGGCCTAACTACGAGCAGTACTTC
J gene: TRBJ2-7; V gene: TRBV27; D gene: .; clone size: .; CDR3 protein: CAGSLTGLSLNYEQYF; CDR3 DNA: TGTGCCGGCAGTTTAACGGGGCTATCCCTCAACTACGAGCAGTACTTC
J gene: TRBJ1-2; V gene: TRBV28; D gene: .; clone size: once; CDR3 protein: CASSRPGSPANYGYTF; CDR3 DNA: TGTGCCAGCAGTCGACCGGGAAGCCCAGCTAACTATGGCTACACCTTC
J gene: TRBJ2-1; V gene: TRBV7-6; D gene: .; clone size: many; CDR3 protein: CASSLAAGFNEQFF; CDR3 DNA: TGTGCCAGCAGCTTAGCCGCGGGATTCAATGAGCAGTTCTTC
J gene: TRBJ1-2; V gene: TRBV5-1; D gene: .; clone size: many; CDR3 protein: CASSLAQNNYGYTF; CDR3 DNA: TGCGCCAGCAGCTTGGCCCAAAATAACTATGGCTACACCTTC
J gene: TRBJ1-5; V gene: TRBV20-1; D gene: .; clone size: many; CDR3 protein: CSARDRSNNQPQHF; CDR3 DNA: TGCAGTGCTAGAGACAGGAGCAACAATCAGCCCCAGCATTTT
J gene: TRBJ1-5; V gene: TRBV6-1; D gene: TRBD1; clone size: many; CDR3 protein: CASSPDRASNQPQHF; CDR3 DNA: TGTGCCAGCAGTCCGGACAGGGCCAGCAATCAGCCCCAGCATTTT
J gene: TRBJ2-7; V gene: TRBV29-1; D gene: .; clone size: .; CDR3 protein: CSVEVLGRYSYEQYF; CDR3 DNA: TGCAGCGTTGAGGTCTTGGGGCGCTATTCCTACGAGCAGTACTTC
J gene: TRBJ2-2; V gene: TRBV6-2/TRBV6-3; D gene: TRBD2; clone size: .; CDR3 protein: CASNQGLAYTGELFF; CDR3 DNA: TGTGCCAGTAACCAGGGACTAGCTTACACCGGGGAGCTGTTTTTT
J gene: TRBJ2-2; V gene: TRBV28; D gene: .; clone size: many; CDR3 protein: CASSLGHFTGELFF; CDR3 DNA: TGTGCCAGCAGTTTAGGGCACTTCACCGGGGAGCTGTTTTTT
J gene: TRBJ2-7; V gene: TRBV28; D gene: TRBD1; clone size: once; CDR3 protein: CASSYNPTGTTYEQYF; CDR3 DNA: TGTGCCAGCAGTTACAACCCGACAGGGACAACCTACGAGCAGTACTTC
J gene: TRBJ2-7; V gene: TRBV27; D gene: .; clone size: many; CDR3 protein: CASSFTGWDEQYF; CDR3 DNA: TGTGCCAGCAGTTTCACAGGGTGGGACGAGCAGTACTTC
J gene: TRBJ2-7; V gene: TRBV6-1; D gene: TRBD1; clone size: many; CDR3 protein: CASSEAYDRVLYEQYF; CDR3 DNA: TGTGCCAGCAGTGAAGCGTATGACAGGGTTCTCTACGAGCAGTACTTC
J gene: TRBJ1-2; V gene: TRBV6-2/TRBV6-3; D gene: .; clone size: .; CDR3 protein: CASSSPQEGSDGYTF; CDR3 DNA: TGTGCCAGCAGTTCACCCCAGGAAGGCTCGGATGGCTACACCTTC
J gene: TRBJ2-2; V gene: TRBV6-4; D gene: TRBD2; clone size: many; CDR3 protein: CASTPNYAGVGTGELFF; CDR3 DNA: TGTGCCAGCACTCCAAATTATGCGGGAGTGGGTACCGGGGAGCTGTTTTTT
J gene: TRBJ1-2; V gene: TRBV11-2; D gene: .; clone size: .; CDR3 protein: CASRNGAEHLNYGYTF; CDR3 DNA: TGTGCCAGCAGAAACGGGGCCGAACACCTTAACTATGGCTACACCTTC
J gene: TRBJ1-2; V gene: TRBV6-1; D gene: TRBD1; clone size: .; CDR3 protein: CASSANRDRPNYGYTF; CDR3 DNA: TGTGCCAGCAGTGCAAACCGGGACAGGCCTAACTATGGCTACACCTTC
J gene: TRBJ2-7; V gene: TRBV20-1; D gene: TRBD2; clone size: .; CDR3 protein: CRGAGDSDEQYF; CDR3 DNA: TGCAGGGGAGCGGGAGATTCGGACGAGCAGTACTTC
J gene: TRBJ2-1; V gene: TRBV6-1; D gene: TRBD2; clone size: .; CDR3 protein: CASRSQRDPYEQFF; CDR3 DNA: TGTGCCAGCAGGTCCCAGCGGGATCCTTACGAGCAGTTCTTC
J gene: TRBJ1-2; V gene: TRBV20-1; D gene: .; clone size: many; CDR3 protein: CSAMREDGYTF; CDR3 DNA: TGCAGTGCTATGAGGGAGGATGGCTACACCTTC
J gene: TRBJ2-5; V gene: TRBV4-2; D gene: .; clone size: many; CDR3 protein: CASSQVPEGETQYF; CDR3 DNA: TGTGCCAGCAGCCAAGTTCCGGAGGGGGAGACCCAGTACTTC
J gene: TRBJ2-7; V gene: TRBV7-9; D gene: .; clone size: many; CDR3 protein: CASSLAQRSLGEQYF; CDR3 DNA: TGTGCCAGCAGCTTAGCACAGCGCTCCCTTGGGGAGCAGTACTTC
J gene: TRBJ2-2; V gene: TRBV19; D gene: .; clone size: few; CDR3 protein: CASMGQNTGELFF; CDR3 DNA: TGTGCCAGTATGGGACAAAACACCGGGGAGCTGTTTTTT
J gene: TRBJ2-7; V gene: TRBV7-2; D gene: TRBD1; clone size: many; CDR3 protein: CASRGTGYGPREQYF; CDR3 DNA: TGTGCCAGCCGGGGGACAGGGTACGGTCCGCGGGAGCAGTACTTC
J gene: TRBJ1-6; V gene: TRBV6-1; D gene: .; clone size: many; CDR3 protein: CASSLPGRNSPLHF; CDR3 DNA: TGTGCCAGCAGTCTCCCAGGGCGTAATTCACCCCTCCACTTT
J gene: TRBJ1-1; V gene: TRBV19; D gene: .; clone size: many; CDR3 protein: CATKDRMNTEAFF; CDR3 DNA: TGTGCCACTAAGGACAGAATGAACACTGAAGCTTTCTTT
J gene: TRBJ1-2; V gene: TRBV18; D gene: .; clone size: many; CDR3 protein: CASSPPSALQGYTF; CDR3 DNA: TGTGCCAGCTCACCACCGTCGGCCCTCCAGGGCTACACCTTC
J gene: TRBJ1-6; V gene: TRBV10-3; D gene: .; clone size: .; CDR3 protein: CASSLRDVDSPLHF; CDR3 DNA: TGTGCCTCCTCACTCCGGGACGTAGATTCACCCCTCCACTTT
J gene: TRBJ2-5; V gene: TRBV12-3/TRBV12-4; D gene: .; clone size: .; CDR3 protein: CASSSPPGRETQYF; CDR3 DNA: TGTGCCAGCAGTTCTCCTCCTGGTCGGGAGACCCAGTACTTC
J gene: TRBJ2-7; V gene: TRBV6-5; D gene: .; clone size: many; CDR3 protein: CASSYSRRGAYEQYF; CDR3 DNA: TGTGCCAGCAGTTACTCAAGAAGGGGAGCCTACGAGCAGTACTTC
J gene: TRBJ2-4; V gene: TRBV19; D gene: TRBD1; clone size: many; CDR3 protein: CASSTLTGGLTKNIQYF; CDR3 DNA: TGTGCCAGTAGTACGTTGACAGGGGGCCTTACCAAAAACATTCAGTACTTC
J gene: TRBJ2-4; V gene: TRBV4-3; D gene: .; clone size: .; CDR3 protein: CASSQEGGGWSKNIQYF; CDR3 DNA: TGCGCCAGCAGCCAAGAAGGGGGGGGCTGGTCCAAAAACATTCAGTACTTC